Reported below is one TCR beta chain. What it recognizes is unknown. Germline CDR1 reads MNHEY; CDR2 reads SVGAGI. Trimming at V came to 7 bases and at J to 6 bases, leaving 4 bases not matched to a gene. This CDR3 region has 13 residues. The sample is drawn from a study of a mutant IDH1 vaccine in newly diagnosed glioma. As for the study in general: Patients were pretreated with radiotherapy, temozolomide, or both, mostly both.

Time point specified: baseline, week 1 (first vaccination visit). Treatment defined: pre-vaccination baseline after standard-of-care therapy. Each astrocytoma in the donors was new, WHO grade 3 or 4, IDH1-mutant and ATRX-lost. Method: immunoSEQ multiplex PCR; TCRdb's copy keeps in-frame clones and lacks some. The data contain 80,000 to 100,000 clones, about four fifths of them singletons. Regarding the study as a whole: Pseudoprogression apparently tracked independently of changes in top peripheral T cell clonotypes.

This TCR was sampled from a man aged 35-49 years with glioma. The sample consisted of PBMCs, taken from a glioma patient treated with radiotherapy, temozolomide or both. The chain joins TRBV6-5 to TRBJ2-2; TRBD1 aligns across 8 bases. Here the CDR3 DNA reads TGTGCCAGCACCCAGGGGGCGGCCGGGGAGCTGTTTTTT. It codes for CASTQGAAGELFF.